This T cell receptor beta chain was sequenced for a study of shared clonotypes between healthy human individuals. Clones were read by immunoSEQ multiplex PCR, and TCRdb kept only the in-frame ones, dropping some. Among roughly 2,000,000 clones, around 95% were seen once, and the ten largest hold around 1.7%. Whole-study findings and limits: Of the naive CD4 clonotypes, roughly 5.2% were shared across a few donors. Non-shared clonotypes showed lower generation probabilities than clonotypes common to all four donors.

CDR3 length: 13 amino acids. The V gene end was trimmed by 6 bases and the J gene end by 4 bases; junction bases not matched to a gene: 7. Germline CDR1 is SQVTM and CDR2 is ANQGSEA. Notes on this clone: Antigen unknown.

As defined, naive CD8 cells were CD45RO-negative and positively selected for CCR7, with terminally differentiated effector memory CD45RA+ cells excluded. Every contributor of samples was a Caucasian grown-up residing in Nashville, Tennessee. The gene calls are TRBV29-1 and TRBJ1-2; 8 nucleotides line up with TRBD1. Specimen: naive CD8+ T cells from PBMCs. The receptor comes from a man aged 18 to 29 in good health. Some clones in this sample may be carry-over from other donors' samples. The CDR3 region has the DNA TGCAGCGTCCAGGACAGGGCTGGCTATGGCTACACCTTC. It encodes CSVQDRAGYGYTF.